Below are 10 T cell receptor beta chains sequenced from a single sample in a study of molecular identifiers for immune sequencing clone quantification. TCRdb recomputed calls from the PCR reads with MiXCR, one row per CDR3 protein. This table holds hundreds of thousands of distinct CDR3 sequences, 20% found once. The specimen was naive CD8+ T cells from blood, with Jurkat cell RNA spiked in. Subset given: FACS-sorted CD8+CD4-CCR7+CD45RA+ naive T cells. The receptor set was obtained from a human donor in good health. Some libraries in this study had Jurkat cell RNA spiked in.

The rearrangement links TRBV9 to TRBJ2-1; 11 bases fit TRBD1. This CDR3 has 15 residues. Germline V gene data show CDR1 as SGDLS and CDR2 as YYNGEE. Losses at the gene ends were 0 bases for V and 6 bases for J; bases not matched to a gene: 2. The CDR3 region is CASSVEGQGGNEQFF. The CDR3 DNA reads TGTGCCAGCAGCGTAGAGGGACAGGGGGGCAATGAGCAGTTCTTC. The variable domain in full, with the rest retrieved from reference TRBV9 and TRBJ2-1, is DSGVTQTPKHLITATGQRVTLRCSPRSGDLSVYWYQQSLDQGLQFLIQYYNGEERAKGNILERFSAQQFPDLHSELNLSSLELGDSALYFCASSVEGQGGNEQFFGPGTRLTVL.

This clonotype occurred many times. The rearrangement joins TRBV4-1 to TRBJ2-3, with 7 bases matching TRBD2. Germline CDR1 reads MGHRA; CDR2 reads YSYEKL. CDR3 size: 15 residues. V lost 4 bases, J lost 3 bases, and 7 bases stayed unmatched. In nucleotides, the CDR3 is TGCGCCAGCAGCCCCGCGGGCGGGGGTACAGATACGCAGTATTTT. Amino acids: CASSPAGGGTDTQYF.

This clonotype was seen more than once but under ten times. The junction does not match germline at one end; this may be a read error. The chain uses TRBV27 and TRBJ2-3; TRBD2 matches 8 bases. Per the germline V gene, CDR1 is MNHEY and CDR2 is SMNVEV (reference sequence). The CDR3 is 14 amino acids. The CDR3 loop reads CASNLAGRGDTQYF. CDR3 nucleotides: TGTGCCAGCAATTTAGCGGGAAGGGGAGATACGCAGTATTTT.

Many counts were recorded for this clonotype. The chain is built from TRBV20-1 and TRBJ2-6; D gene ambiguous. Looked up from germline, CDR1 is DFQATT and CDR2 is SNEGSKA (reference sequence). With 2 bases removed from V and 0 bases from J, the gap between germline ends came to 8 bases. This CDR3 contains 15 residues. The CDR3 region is CSARSTSSGANVLTF. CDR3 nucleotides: TGCAGTGCTAGAAGTACCAGCTCTGGGGCCAACGTCCTGACTTTC.

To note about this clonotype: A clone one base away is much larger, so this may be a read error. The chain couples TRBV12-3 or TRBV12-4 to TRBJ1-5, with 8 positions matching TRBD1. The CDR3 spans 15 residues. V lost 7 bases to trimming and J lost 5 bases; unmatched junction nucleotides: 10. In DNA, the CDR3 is TGTGCCAGCACCGACCCGGACAGGGCTGATCAGCCCCAGCATTTT. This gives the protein CASTDPDRADQPQHF.

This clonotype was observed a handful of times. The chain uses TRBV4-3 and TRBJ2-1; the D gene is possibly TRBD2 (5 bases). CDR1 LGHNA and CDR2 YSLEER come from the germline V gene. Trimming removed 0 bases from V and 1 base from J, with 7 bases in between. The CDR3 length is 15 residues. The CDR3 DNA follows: TGCGCCAGCAGCCAAGATTCGGGGTCCTACAATGAGCAGTTCTTC. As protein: CASSQDSGSYNEQFF.

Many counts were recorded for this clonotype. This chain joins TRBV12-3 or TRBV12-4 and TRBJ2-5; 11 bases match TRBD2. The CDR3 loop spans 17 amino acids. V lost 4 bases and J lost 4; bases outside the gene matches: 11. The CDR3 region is CASSSHPVAGGRETQYF. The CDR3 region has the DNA TGTGCCAGCAGTTCGCACCCGGTAGCGGGAGGGCGAGAGACCCAGTACTTC.

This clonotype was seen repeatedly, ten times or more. The CDR3 sequence: CASSGRQGPYEQYF. The CDR3 nucleotides are TGTGCCAGCAGTGGACGACAGGGCCCCTACGAGCAGTACTTC. The chain is built from TRBV6-6 and TRBJ2-7; 7 bases fit TRBD1. CDR1 is MNHNY and CDR2 is SVGAGI in the germline V gene (reference sequence). V gave up 5 bases and J gave up 2 bases; unmatched junction bases: 6. The CDR3 consists of 14 residues.

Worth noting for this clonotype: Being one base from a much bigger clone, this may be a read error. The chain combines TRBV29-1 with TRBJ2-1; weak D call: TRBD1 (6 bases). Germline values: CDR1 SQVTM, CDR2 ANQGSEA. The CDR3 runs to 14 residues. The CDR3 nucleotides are TGCAGCGTTGAAGTGGACAGCTCCTACAATGCGCAGTTCTTC. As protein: CSVEVDSSYNAQFF.

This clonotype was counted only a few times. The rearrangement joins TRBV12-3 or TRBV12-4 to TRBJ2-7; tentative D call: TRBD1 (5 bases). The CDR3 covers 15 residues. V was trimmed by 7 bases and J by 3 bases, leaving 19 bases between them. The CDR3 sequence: CASTPPVGHGYEQYF. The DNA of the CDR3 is TGTGCCAGCACCCCCCCCGTCGGACACGGCTACGAGCAGTACTTC.